Presented here are 14 T cell receptor beta chains from one specimen sequenced in a study of vaccination effects on CD4 cells after COVID-19. Only in-frame clones appear in the TCRdb table, and some are missing; sequencing was by immunoSEQ multiplex PCR. The sample lists 45,000 or so clones, about 76% seen once, with 12% in the top ten. Once cultured for approximately eleven days, the cells underwent separation to obtain CD4+ T cells. Their antigen targets remain unknown. The sequencing used CD4+ T cells from PBMCs cultured without peptide, collected before COVID-19 vaccination. These receptors all stem from a human donor who had a prior SARS-CoV-2 infection.

The genes are TRBV18 and TRBJ1-3, with unresolved D. V was shortened by 6 bases and J by 4 bases, with 7 bases between the two germline ends. The CDR3 loop spans 12 amino acids. The germline V gene has CDR1 KGHSH and CDR2 LQKENI. The CDR3 bases are TGTGCCAGCTCTACACAGGGAAACACCATATATTTT. Amino acid sequence: CASSTQGNTIYF.

This clone appeared a single time. The rearrangement links TRBV10-3 to TRBJ1-2, with a possible D match to TRBD1 (5 bases). Germline CDR1 is ENHRY and CDR2 is SYGVKD. The V end lost 8 bases, the J end lost 4 bases, and 14 bases lay between the germline ends. This CDR3 spans 13 amino acids. DNA of the CDR3: TGTGCCATCCGAAGGGGTGACGGCTATGGCTACACCTTC. Its protein is CAIRRGDGYGYTF.

This sequence joins TRBV11-2 and TRBJ2-2; TRBD2 matches at 7 bases. The CDR3 has 15 amino acids. Per germline, CDR1 SGHAT and CDR2 FQNNGV. V shed 5 bases and J 2 bases; nucleotides not matched to a gene: 5. The CDR3 is CASSPRLANTGELFF. CDR3 DNA sequence: TGTGCCAGCAGCCCACGACTAGCTAACACCGGGGAGCTGTTTTTT. Full variable domain (rest looked up from reference TRBV11-2 and TRBJ2-2): EAGVAQSPRYKIIEKRQSVAFWCNPISGHATLYWYQQILGQGPKLLIQFQNNGVVDDSQLPKDRFSAERLKGVDSTLKIQPAKLEDSAVYLCASSPRLANTGELFFGEGSRLTVL.

J is TRBJ1-1 and V is TRBV7-2; D unresolved. Germline CDR1 and CDR2: SGHTA and FQGNSA. V shed 0 bases and J shed 8 bases, with 10 bases lying between them. This CDR3 contains 13 residues. The CDR3 spells CASSLAVWLEAFF. In DNA, the CDR3 is TGTGCCAGCAGCTTAGCCGTTTGGTTGGAAGCTTTCTTT.

The V gene is TRBV2, the J gene TRBJ1-2, with 8 bases lining up with TRBD1. The trim removed 7 bases at V and 2 bases at J, leaving 3 bases unmatched. Germline CDR1 SNHLY, CDR2 FYNNEI. There are 13 residues in the CDR3. CDR3 coding DNA: TGTGCCAGCATGGGGACAGGAAACTATGGCTACACCTTC. Amino acid sequence: CASMGTGNYGYTF.

The chain has TRBV7-2 and TRBJ2-7, with D tentatively TRBD2 (5 bases). The V gene's germline CDR1 is SGHTA and CDR2 FQGNSA. V shed 1 base and J shed 4 bases, with 11 bases lying between them. The CDR3 has 14 residues. The CDR3, as DNA: TGTGCCAGCAGCTTAGGCGAGGGCGCGTACGAGCAGTACTTC. This codes for CASSLGEGAYEQYF. The full variable domain, completed using reference TRBV7-2 and TRBJ2-7, is GAGVSQSPSNKVTEKGKDVELRCDPISGHTALYWYRQSLGQGLEFLIYFQGNSAPDKSGLPSDRFSAERTGGSVSTLTIQRTQQEDSAVYLCASSLGEGAYEQYFGPGTRLTVT.

The CDR3 reads CASSSQGAGELFF. The CDR3 nucleotides read TGTGCCAGCAGTTCACAGGGGGCCGGGGAGCTGTTTTTT. This rearrangement joins TRBV6-2 or TRBV6-3 to TRBJ2-2, with 8 nucleotides matching TRBD1. The germline CDR1 and CDR2 sequences are MNHEY and SVGEGT. This CDR3 has 13 amino acids. Unmatched junction bases numbered 1, after V lost 4 bases and J lost 6 bases.

V is TRBV15 and J is TRBJ1-3, with D uncertain. Germline CDR1 reads LNHNV; CDR2 reads YYDKDF (reference sequence). The CDR3 is 14 residues long. V lost 5 bases to trimming and J lost 6 bases, with 14 bases between them. This chain's CDR3 is CATSRGSVLNTIYF. The CDR3 DNA is TGTGCCACCAGCCGAGGCTCCGTCTTAAACACCATATATTTT. Full variable domain (outside the CDR3, taken from reference TRBV15 and TRBJ1-3): DAMVIQNPRYQVTQFGKPVTLSCSQTLNHNVMYWYQQKSSQAPKLLFHYYDKDFNNEADTPDNFQSRRPNTSFCFLDIRSPGLGDTAMYLCATSRGSVLNTIYFGEGSWLTVV.

This sequence joins TRBV12-5 and TRBJ2-5, with D perhaps given as TRBD1 or TRBD2 (6 bases each). V was clipped by 0 bases and J by 5 bases, with 22 bases between them. Germline V gene sequence: CDR1 LGHNT, CDR2 FRNRAP. This CDR3 contains 18 residues. This CDR3 reads CASGLVHRPRGPAETQYF. The CDR3 bases are TGTGCTAGTGGTTTGGTACACAGGCCCCGGGGGCCGGCGGAGACCCAGTACTTC.

This clone was seen just once. The chain has TRBV5-4 and TRBJ2-1; a possible D gene is TRBD2 (7 bases). Deletions cut 0 bases from V and 1 base from J, with 11 bases between. Germline V gene lookup returns CDR1 SGHNT and CDR2 YYREEE (reference sequence). The CDR3 runs 16 residues. The CDR3 region is CASSLGGGSSYNEQFF. The CDR3 DNA reads TGTGCCAGCAGCTTGGGGGGGGGCAGTTCCTACAATGAGCAGTTCTTC. Variable domain in full (rest from reference TRBV5-4 and TRBJ2-1): ETGVTQSPTHLIKTRGQQVTLRCSSQSGHNTVSWYQQALGQGPQFIFQYYREEENGRGNFPPRFSGLQFPNYSSELNVNALELDDSALYLCASSLGGGSSYNEQFFGPGTRLTVL.

The CDR3 region is CASSIPGQGNEKLFF. In nucleotides, the CDR3 is TGTGCCAGCAGCATCCCGGGACAGGGGAATGAAAAACTGTTTTTT. The chain has TRBV21-1 and TRBJ1-4; the D call of TRBD1 is as the table states it, not checked on the DNA. TRBV21-1 corresponds to a pseudogene. The CDR3 is made up of 15 amino acids.

CDR3 residues: CASSPAGIRLDTQYF. DNA for the CDR3: TGTGCCAGCAGCCCCGCGGGCATAAGGCTGGATACGCAGTATTTT. The V call is TRBV5-4, the J call TRBJ2-3, with D possibly being TRBD2 (5 bases). Germline CDR1 is SGHNT and CDR2 is YYREEE (reference sequence). This CDR3 region has 15 residues. Trimming pared 4 bases from V and 6 bases from J, leaving 18 bases between.

The chain uses TRBV7-2 and TRBJ2-5; TRBD2 is a possible D gene (6 bases). This CDR3 is 14 amino acids long. Germline V gene data show CDR1 as SGHTA and CDR2 as FQGNSA. V lost 1 base and J 4 bases, leaving 10 bases between the germline ends. CDR3 in DNA: TGTGCCAGCAGCTTAGACGGGGGTATAGAGACCCAGTACTTC. This sequence encodes CASSLDGGIETQYF.

The chain has TRBV7-2 and TRBJ1-2, with D possibly matching TRBD1 (5 bases). The ends were cut back, 1 base at V and 1 base at J, with 7 bases in the middle. The CDR3 is 14 amino acids. Germline-derived CDR1 and CDR2 are SGHTA and FQGNSA. The CDR3 sequence is CASSLVQVNYGYTF. CDR3 nucleotide sequence: TGTGCCAGCAGCTTAGTACAGGTTAACTATGGCTACACCTTC.